This T cell receptor (beta chain) was recovered during a study of glioma-infiltrating T cells. This clonotype was counted ten times or more. Amplification of TCR alpha and beta CDR3 regions from RNA used iRepertoire nested multiplex PCR. A single record per CDR3 protein comes from TCRdb applying MiXCR to the multiplex PCR reads. The sample yields approximately 100,000 distinct CDR3 sequences, around 30% seen once. Input material: glioma tissue, nonneoplastic brain tissue, or PBMCs (not recorded which). The receptor was derived from a human donor with low-grade glioma or glioblastoma, undergoing nonglioma brain surgery, or in good health (not recorded which).

The DNA of the CDR3 is TGTGCCAGCAGTACCGGGACAGCTTCTCAGCCCCAGCATTTT. Protein product: CASSTGTASQPQHF. The chain joins TRBV27 to TRBJ1-5; the match to TRBD1 covers 7 bases. Trimming at V came to 5 bases and at J to 6 bases, leaving 7 bases not matched to a gene. CDR3 length equals 14 residues. Per the germline V gene, CDR1 is MNHEY and CDR2 is SMNVEV (reference sequence).